These T cell receptor beta chains were read from a single sample in a study of Ad26.COV2.S vaccination and SARS-CoV-2 variants. Only in-frame clones appear in the TCRdb table, and some are missing; sequencing was by immunoSEQ multiplex PCR. The table records some 320,000 clones, around 85% of them present only once. Here the sequenced sample was peripheral blood, taken in a trial of Ad26.COV2.S vaccine versus placebo. These receptors were collected from a person aged 18-65 years who received the Ad26.COV2.S COVID-19 vaccine or a placebo. Both conserved end residues are part of each CDR3. A D gene is named only where the DNA matches it firmly. Some rows have no size entry. The others give once, few or many, or a class for an expanded clone.

>TRBJ1-5|.|.|TRBV5-1
CASSLSGGSQPQHF
TGCGCCAGCAGCCTGAGCGGAGGGAGTCAGCCCCAGCATTTT
>TRBJ2-7|TRBD1|.|TRBV7-7
CASSPLPGGGGEQYF
TGTGCCAGCAGCCCACTTCCAGGGGGTGGGGGCGAGCAGTACTTC
>TRBJ2-3|TRBD2|.|TRBV7-2
CASSLLAGGLGDTQYF
TGTGCCAGCAGCTTATTGGCGGGGGGGCTTGGAGATACGCAGTATTTT
>TRBJ2-7|TRBD2|.|TRBV4-2
CASSQDPPRLAGGLGPYEQYF
TGTGCCAGCAGCCAAGATCCCCCGCGGCTAGCGGGGGGGCTCGGACCCTACGAGCAGTACTTC
>TRBJ2-5|.|.|TRBV12-3/TRBV12-4
CASSLLGGTQYF
TGTGCCAGCAGTTTATTAGGGGGGACCCAGTACTTC
>TRBJ1-5|TRBD1|once|TRBV7-9
CASSRDRGGNQPQHF
TGTGCCAGCAGCCGCGACAGGGGCGGCAATCAGCCCCAGCATTTT
>TRBJ2-7|TRBD1|.|TRBV19
CASSPTTGSYEQYF
TGTGCCAGTAGTCCCACGACAGGGTCCTACGAGCAGTACTTC
>TRBJ1-4|TRBD1|.|TRBV7-9
CASSWTGVGEKLFF
TGTGCCAGCAGCTGGACAGGGGTTGGAGAAAAACTGTTTTTT
>TRBJ2-5|TRBD2|.|TRBV5-6
CASSPGLAYTQETQYF
TGTGCCAGCAGCCCCGGACTAGCGTATACACAAGAGACCCAGTACTTC
>TRBJ2-2|TRBD1|few|TRBV7-9
CASSLGGTVTGELFF
TGTGCCAGCAGCTTAGGTGGGACAGTCACCGGGGAGCTGTTTTTT
>TRBJ1-6|.|.|TRBV6-4
CASSDGQGSPLHF
TGTGCCAGCAGTGACGGCCAAGGTTCACCCCTCCACTTT
>TRBJ2-7|TRBD1|.|TRBV19
CASSTTGSSYEQYF
TGTGCCAGTAGTACGACAGGGAGCTCCTACGAGCAGTACTTC
>TRBJ2-5|TRBD2|once|TRBV7-2
CASSPRVLAGGRETQYF
TGTGCCAGCAGCCCCCGGGTGCTAGCGGGGGGGCGGGAGACCCAGTACTTC
>TRBJ1-5|TRBD1|.|TRBV5-8
CASSSYWVGTGVAQPQHF
TGTGCCAGCAGCTCCTACTGGGTTGGGACAGGGGTCGCACAGCCCCAGCATTTT
>TRBJ1-3|.|.|TRBV23-1
CASGAGGSGNTIYF
TGCGCCAGCGGGGCCGGGGGTTCTGGAAACACCATATATTTT
>TRBJ1-5|TRBD1|.|TRBV27
CASSLSTPGGWNQPQHF
TGTGCCAGCAGTTTATCAACCCCAGGGGGGTGGAATCAGCCCCAGCATTTT
>TRBJ1-5|TRBD1|.|TRBV19
CASSDRGGNQPQHF
TGTGCCAGTAGTGACAGGGGAGGCAATCAGCCCCAGCATTTT
>TRBJ2-7|.|.|TRBV5-1
CASSLGGRDYEQYF
TGCGCCAGCAGCTTGGGGGGAAGGGACTACGAGCAGTACTTC
>TRBJ2-1|.|.|TRBV7-2
CASSLAPEKQFF
TGTGCCAGCAGCTTAGCTCCCGAGAAGCAGTTCTTC
>TRBJ1-5|.|once|TRBV28
CASSSLVPGYSNQPQHF
TGTGCCAGCAGTTCTCTAGTCCCGGGTTATAGCAATCAGCCCCAGCATTTT
>TRBJ2-7|.|.|TRBV28
CASTQRWTGGYEQYF
TGTGCCAGCACCCAAAGGTGGACCGGAGGCTACGAGCAGTACTTC
>TRBJ2-3|.|.|TRBV12-3/TRBV12-4
CASSSRQTNQYF
TGTGCCAGCAGTTCGAGACAGACAAATCAGTATTTT
>TRBJ1-1|.|.|TRBV19
CASKVLARTNTEAFF
TGTGCCAGTAAAGTTCTTGCCCGGACGAACACTGAAGCTTTCTTT
>TRBJ1-2|.|.|TRBV25-1
CASSEPGLYGYTF
TGTGCCAGCAGTGAACCAGGGCTCTATGGCTACACCTTC
>TRBJ1-2|TRBD1|.|TRBV14
CASSQAGTVVYGYTF
TGTGCCAGCAGCCAAGCCGGGACAGTGGTTTATGGCTACACCTTC
>TRBJ2-7|TRBD1|.|TRBV28
CASRNRGESYEQYF
TGTGCCAGCAGAAACAGGGGCGAATCCTACGAGCAGTACTTC
>TRBJ2-3|TRBD1|.|TRBV19
CASSLRQGANIYADTQYF
TGTGCCAGTAGTCTCAGACAGGGAGCCAACATCTACGCAGATACGCAGTATTTT
>TRBJ1-2|.|.|TRBV7-9
CASSLVTNYGYTF
TGTGCCAGCAGCTTAGTTACTAACTATGGCTACACCTTC
>TRBJ2-7|.|.|TRBV15
CATSSNRPYEQYF
TGTGCCACCAGCAGCAACAGACCTTACGAGCAGTACTTC
>TRBJ2-1|TRBD1|.|TRBV7-6
CASSLGGQGVRNEQFF
TGTGCCAGCAGCTTAGGGGGACAGGGGGTGCGGAATGAGCAGTTCTTC
>TRBJ2-1|.|.|TRBV6-5
CASHRNSYNEQFF
TGTGCCAGCCACAGGAATTCCTACAATGAGCAGTTCTTC
>TRBJ2-7|TRBD2|.|TRBV12-3/TRBV12-4
CASRQVGGEQYF
TGTGCCAGCAGGCAGGTGGGAGGGGAGCAGTACTTC
>TRBJ2-5|.|.|TRBV9
CASSSPGSIQYF
TGTGCCAGCAGCTCACCGGGGTCTATCCAGTACTTC
>TRBJ2-2|.|.|TRBV5-1
CASSLGAYTGELFF
TGCGCCAGCAGCTTGGGGGCTTACACCGGGGAGCTGTTTTTT
>TRBJ1-2|TRBD1|.|TRBV28
CARITGEKVLGGYTF
TGTGCCAGGATTACAGGGGAGAAGGTCCTGGGTGGCTACACCTTC
>TRBJ1-2|.|.|TRBV14
CASSQAGLPNYGYTF
TGTGCCAGCAGCCAAGCGGGCCTTCCTAACTATGGCTACACCTTC
>TRBJ2-1|TRBD1|.|TRBV3-1/TRBV3-2
CASSQGRGRAYNEQFF
TGTGCCAGCAGCCAAGGCAGGGGGCGCGCCTACAATGAGCAGTTCTTC
>TRBJ1-6|.|few|TRBV2
CASSDPGNSPLHF
TGTGCCAGCAGTGACCCCGGCAATTCACCCCTCCACTTT
>TRBJ2-5|.|.|TRBV24-1
CATSVRGWETQYF
TGTGCCACCAGTGTAAGGGGATGGGAGACCCAGTACTTC
>TRBJ1-6|.|once|TRBV18
CASSPSQGYNSPLHF
TGTGCCAGCTCACCATCGCAGGGGTATAATTCACCCCTCCACTTT
>TRBJ2-5|TRBD1|.|TRBV4-2
CASSLGQGQETQYF
TGTGCCAGCAGCCTCGGACAGGGCCAAGAGACCCAGTACTTC
>TRBJ1-1|.|.|TRBV2
CASTRQPTEAFF
TGTGCCAGCACGCGGCAGCCCACTGAAGCTTTCTTT
>TRBJ1-1|TRBD1|once|TRBV7-9
CASSPRTGSEAFF
TGTGCCAGCAGCCCGCGGACAGGGTCTGAAGCTTTCTTT
>TRBJ2-7|TRBD1|.|TRBV7-9
CASNHRDRVSGEQYF
TGTGCCAGCAACCACCGGGACAGGGTATCGGGGGAGCAGTACTTC
>TRBJ1-6|TRBD1|.|TRBV9
CASSVVAGGANSPLHF
TGTGCCAGCAGCGTAGTAGCAGGGGGAGCCAATTCACCCCTCCACTTT
>TRBJ1-3|TRBD1|.|TRBV3-1/TRBV3-2
CASSQGQGDGNTIYF
TGTGCCAGCAGCCAAGGGCAGGGGGATGGAAACACCATATATTTT
>TRBJ2-7|TRBD1|.|TRBV5-4
CASSPRQGPYEQYF
TGTGCCAGCAGCCCTCGACAGGGTCCCTACGAGCAGTACTTC
>TRBJ1-3|.|.|TRBV11-2
CASSLDPAGAPGNTIYF
TGTGCCAGCAGCTTAGATCCGGCAGGGGCGCCTGGAAACACCATATATTTT